The clone carrying this TCR beta chain has more than one count but fewer than ten. Antigen specificity is unknown. This sample's time point: pre-sensitization, week 0. Sample treatment: therapeutic diphenylcyclopropenone sensitization with weekly scalp DPC. Investigators collected blood before applying each patch test. The source of the sample is a study of human T cells and chemical hapten exposure. In the study overall: Application of 0.01% DPC to the upper back was done by patch test, with a reading at 6 days. Study-wide results and limits: The study found that PT1 expanded TCR counts correlated positively with patch test score.

The germline V gene encodes CDR1 SGHVS and CDR2 FQNEAQ. The CDR3 totals 15 residues. Trimming removed 1 base from V and 3 bases from J, with 12 bases in between. During construction of the library, unique molecular identifiers were attached to individual cDNA molecules for quantitative, reproducible TCR counting. TCRdb redid the calling of the RACE reads with MiXCR, one entry per CDR3 protein. The sample consists of roughly 380,000 distinct CDR3 sequences, 5% to 6.5% of them appearing once. The V and J genes are TRBV7-8 and TRBJ1-2; TRBD1 might be the D (5 bases). Here the sequenced sample was whole blood, taken in connection with sensitization to the hapten diphenylcyclopropenone (DPC). The clonotype originates from a woman between 50 and 59 years old with alopecia areata. Some clones in this sample may be carry-over from other donors' samples. The chain's CDR3 is CASSLETARDYGYTF. CDR3 nucleotide sequence: TGTGCCAGCAGCTTAGAGACAGCGCGAGACTATGGCTACACCTTC.